This TCR beta chain was documented in a study of CD8 T cells in ankylosing spondylitis. Study-level points and caveats: Clones linked to disease were reported to show significant enrichment in matched ankylosing spondylitis synovial fluid. Disease-associated clones were CD8+ and fairly uncommon in peripheral blood. What seemed typical of ankylosing spondylitis blood was a TCR beta motif built from about eight highly homologous variants.

Using quantitative 5'-RACE with molecular barcodes, the authors made TCR beta libraries. TCRdb itself ran the 5' RACE reads through MiXCR, one entry per CDR3 protein. Of about 150,000 distinct CDR3 sequences detected, roughly 44% appear once; the ten largest clones hold over 12%. Many counts were recorded for this clonotype. Antigen specificity is unknown. This CDR3 has 19 amino acids. CDR1 and CDR2 (germline): SSHAT, FNYEAQ (reference sequence). J gave up 2 bases and V 5 bases, and 19 bases lay outside the gene matches. Material for sequencing was synovial fluid, either unsorted or a sorted T cell fraction (not recorded which). V usage is TRBV7-7 and J usage is TRBJ2-7; 9 positions agree with TRBD1. The sequence was collected from a male donor with ankylosing spondylitis. The CDR3 DNA reads as TGTGCCAGCAGCCGACAAGGTCACCCCCCGGGACAGGGCCCCTACGAGCAGTACTTC. Translation: CASSRQGHPPGQGPYEQYF. Together with reference TRBV7-7 and TRBJ2-7, the CDR3 gives the full variable domain: GAGVSQSPRYKVTKRGQDVTLRCDPISSHATLYWYQQALGQGPEFLTYFNYEAQPDKSGLPSDRFSAERPEGSISTLTIQRTEQRDSAMYRCASSRQGHPPGQGPYEQYFGPGTRLTVT.